This is a list of T cell receptor beta chains from one sample in a study of T-cell reconstitution after alpha-beta-depleted transplantation in children. TCRdb reprocessed the PCR reads with MiXCR, giving one entry per CDR3 protein. The sample carries about 540,000 distinct CDR3 sequences, approximately 16% recorded once. The material sequenced was PBMCs from the stem cell graft donor, taken from the stem cell graft. The receptors come from a human donor who donated a stem cell graft to a child with acute lymphoblastic leukemia. Each CDR3 is given with its conserved first and last residue. Each record gives: clone size, J gene, V gene, D gene, CDR3 DNA, CDR3 protein. The D gene is left open where the match is weak. Size is omitted from some rows. Given values are once, few, many or a class for expanded clones.

>once|TRBJ2-1|TRBV5-1|TRBD1
TGCGCCAGCAGCTCGCCGGGACAGGGGGTCTATGAGCAGTTCTTC
CASSSPGQGVYEQFF
>.|TRBJ2-5|TRBV3-1|.
TGTGCCAGCAGCCAATCAGGGAGGAGGGAGACCCAGTACTTC
CASSQSGRRETQYF
>few|TRBJ2-3|TRBV3-1|TRBD2
TGTGCCAGCAGCCAAGTCGGTAGCGGGAGTGATACGCAGTATTTT
CASSQVGSGSDTQYF
>.|TRBJ2-1|TRBV7-9|TRBD2
TGTGCCAGCAATCGCGGGAGGGAGGAGAATGAGCAGTTCTTC
CASNRGREENEQFF
>few|TRBJ2-3|TRBV7-3|.
TGTGCCAGCAGCTTTGGACTGAGCGCTAGCACAGATACGCAGTATTTT
CASSFGLSASTDTQYF
>.|TRBJ2-1|TRBV5-1|.
TGCGCCAGCAGCTACACTGGTTTCTCCTACAATGAGCAGTTCTTC
CASSYTGFSYNEQFF
>.|TRBJ2-5|TRBV20-1|TRBD1
TGCAGTGCGGGTCAGAGGACAGGGGAGACCCAGTACTTC
CSAGQRTGETQYF
>.|TRBJ2-3|TRBV11-2|TRBD1
TGTGCCAGCAGCTTACTCGACAGGGCAGATACGCAGTATTTT
CASSLLDRADTQYF
>.|TRBJ2-1|TRBV7-6|.
TGTGCCAGCAGCTCTTTACAGGACAATGAGCAGTTCTTC
CASSSLQDNEQFF
>few|TRBJ2-7|TRBV6-1|.
TGTGCCAGCACTAGTCAACGATACGAGCAGTACTTC
CASTSQRYEQYF
>few|TRBJ2-3|TRBV12-3/TRBV12-4|.
TGTGCCAGCAGTTTAACGTTCGGGGCGCGAGGCACAGATACGCAGTATTTT
CASSLTFGARGTDTQYF
>few|TRBJ2-3|TRBV5-1|TRBD2
TGCGCCAGCGGGACTAGGCAAGCAGATACGCAGTATTTT
CASGTRQADTQYF
>many|TRBJ2-1|TRBV12-3/TRBV12-4|.
TGTGCCAGCAGCACCTCTTTTGAGCAGTTCTTC
CASSTSFEQFF
>few|TRBJ2-1|TRBV12-5|TRBD1
TGTGCTAGTGGGGAGAGGGGACAGGCGATGTACAATGAGCAGTTCTTC
CASGERGQAMYNEQFF
>.|TRBJ1-2|TRBV12-3/TRBV12-4|TRBD1
TGTGCCAGCAGGGCCGGGGACAGACCCTATGGCTATACCTTC
CASRAGDRPYGYTF